This T cell receptor (beta chain) emerged from a study of blood T cell repertoires in COVID-19. Study-wide background: Material from acute and convalescent COVID-19 was sourced from the United States, Italy and Spain. PBMCs, B-cell-depleted T cells, or T cells were the source of the cDNA or gDNA that made up the material.

In the original processing: Scientists estimated how many nucleated cells there were by amplifying reference gene primers. TCRdb keeps only in-frame clones here, not all; method: immunoSEQ multiplex PCR. The D gene and trimming were derived from the DNA, and the V and J assignments and clone size from that table. Of roughly 130,000 clones listed, less than 90% are singletons. Germline-derived CDR1 and CDR2 are LGHDT and YNNKEL (reference sequence). V lost 2 bases to trimming and J lost 5 bases; unmatched junction nucleotides: 4. The CDR3 sequence is 14 residues long. The sample comprised peripheral blood. The chain carries TRBV3-1 (or the pseudogene TRBV3-2) and TRBJ2-5, with 8 bases lining up with TRBD2. The TCR was taken from a woman in her 30s who had recovered from COVID-19. CDR3 amino acids: CASSQRAGEETQYF. CDR3 coding DNA: TGTGCCAGCAGCCAACGAGCGGGGGAGGAGACCCAGTACTTC.